The entry that follows covers one T cell receptor (beta chain) sequence. Its binding antigen is unknown. Base qualities are not provided; no much larger clone lies one nucleotide away. These data originate in a study of blood T cell repertoires in COVID-19 (dated by TCRdb to about 2020). Background for the entire study: Collaborator samples came from the United States, Italy and Spain and covered acute and convalescent phases of COVID-19. The material from the prospective study consisted of cDNA or gDNA derived from T cells, B-cell-depleted T cells, or PBMCs. Subjects who had been exposed to COVID-19, were actively infected with it, or had recovered from it provided the deeply sampled blood TCRbeta repertoires that made up the dataset. The repertoires were released in a freely available public database meant as a resource for research on the immune response to SARS-CoV-2. The samples were drawn from the first 160 participants of the ongoing ImmuneRACE study and from more than 1,000 subjects provided by 6 global collaborators. The sample metadata nearly always contained a de-identified subject ID, COVID-19 status, age in years and sex. Where available, HLA class I and class II types were obtained from metadata supplied by the sample provider rather than from assay-based typing.

The collaborating institutions used their own protocols to collect whole blood in K2EDTA tubes. Collaborator samples were shipped for TCRbeta analysis as frozen whole blood, isolated PBMCs, or DNA extracted from either sample type. Study-wide findings and limitations: The amount of clinical and demographic metadata varied by source and participant and was provided uncurated.

The immunoSEQ Assay, a bias-controlled multiplex PCR, was used to amplify TCRbeta CDR3 regions from genomic DNA. On the authors' methods: The number of nucleated cells in each sample was estimated by amplification of reference gene primers within the assay. To quantify the absolute abundance of each unique TCRbeta CDR3 rearrangement, sequence reads were collapsed and filtered. Productive Simpson clonality was computed per sample as the square root of Simpson's diversity index over productive rearrangements. The table comes from immuneACCESS by way of TCRdb, which keeps in-frame sequences with V and J called. Part of the clones is missing from these tables; in studies checked, under half for an unresolved V gene and the rest for unknown reasons. The V and J calls and clone size are taken from that table; D and trimming were inferred from the DNA. The sample profile shows about 220,000 clones; 80% to 85% of them were found once. The ten largest clonotypes hold about 20% of the sample.

This clonotype was sampled from a man aged 25 to 45 with active or convalescent COVID-19. The sequenced material came from peripheral blood.

The DNA sequence follows: TGTGCCAGCAGCTATTGGGGGGGCCAGACCGGGGAGCTGTTTTTT. It translates to CASSYWGGQTGELFF. The chain employs TRBV7-2 and TRBJ2-2; the best D guess is TRBD2, with 7 bases matching. CDR1 SGHTA and CDR2 FQGNSA were looked up in the germline V gene. V is reduced by 4 bases and J by 5 bases, leaving a spacing of 14 bases between them. CDR3 length: 15 amino acids, cysteine to phenylalanine. Of all the DNA, just the CDR3 is kept, 45 bases in frame from base 1.